The 28 T cell receptor beta chains presented below share a single source sample, sequenced in a study of CD8 T cells in Susac syndrome. RNA in amounts of roughly 0.5 to 1 ug was reverse transcribed with random hexamers. TCRdb called the immunoSEQ multiplex PCR reads again in MiXCR, with one record for every CDR3 protein. The data show around 130,000 distinct CDR3 sequences, less than 95% seen once. Sequencing was carried out using CD4+ T cells from PBMCs. These receptors all come from a human donor in good health.

The chain employs TRBV5-6 and TRBJ2-7; 8 bases align to TRBD2. Trimming took 7 bases from V and 2 from J; bases not matched to a gene: 5. Germline V gene data show CDR1 as SGHDT and CDR2 as YYEEEE. The CDR3 runs 13 residues. CDR3 nucleotides: TGTGCCAGCCGGGAGGGAGGCACCTACGAGCAGTACTTC. As protein: CASREGGTYEQYF.

The J gene is TRBJ2-3, the V gene TRBV11-2; D remains unclear. Germline CDR1 and CDR2: SGHAT and FQNNGV. The V end lost 8 bases, the J end lost 2 bases, and 8 bases lay between the germline ends. CDR3 length: 12 amino acids. CDR3 loop: CASCQHTDTQYF. The CDR3 DNA is TGTGCCAGCTGCCAGCACACAGATACGCAGTATTTT.

V gene TRBV2 combines with J gene TRBJ1-4; the D is unclear. The germline CDR1 and CDR2 sequences are SNHLY and FYNNEI. V shed 2 bases and J shed 5 bases, with 12 bases lying between them. The CDR3 is 15 residues long. CDR3 sequence: CASSEQGLVNEKLFF. The DNA for the CDR3 is TGTGCCAGCAGTGAACAAGGGCTCGTCAATGAAAAACTGTTTTTT.

The chain employs TRBV6-2 or TRBV6-3 and TRBJ2-1; TRBD2 matches at 8 bases. Germline values: CDR1 MNHEY, CDR2 SVGEGT. V was clipped by 7 bases and J by 6 bases; unmatched bases: 8. The CDR3 spans 14 residues. The CDR3 here is CASTPGTSVNEQFF. CDR3 DNA sequence: TGTGCCAGCACCCCCGGGACTAGTGTCAATGAGCAGTTCTTC.

The chain is built from TRBV30 and TRBJ2-7; D may be TRBD1 (6 bases). CDR1 is GTSNPN and CDR2 is SVGIG in the germline V gene (reference sequence). V was trimmed by 2 bases and J by 2 bases, leaving 7 bases between them. The CDR3 extends over 12 amino acids. CDR3 loop: CAWSRDTYEQYF. CDR3 bases: TGTGCCTGGAGTAGGGACACCTACGAGCAGTACTTC.

The V call is TRBV28, the J call TRBJ2-2, with D possibly TRBD2 on 6 matching bases. CDR3 length: 16 amino acids. The V end lost 5 bases, the J end lost 0 bases, and 13 bases lay between the germline ends. Germline V gene lookup returns CDR1 MDHEN and CDR2 SYDVKM. The CDR3 protein is CASSPPGGANTGELFF. The CDR3, as DNA: TGTGCCAGCAGTCCCCCCGGCGGGGCGAACACCGGGGAGCTGTTTTTT.

The chain is built from TRBV2 and TRBJ2-7, with TRBD2 matching over 11 bases. This CDR3 comprises 15 residues. The germline gives CDR1 SNHLY, CDR2 FYNNEI. V lost 7 bases and J lost 6; bases outside the gene matches: 11. CDR3 region: CASTVTSGKGSEQYF. CDR3 bases: TGTGCCAGCACCGTGACTAGCGGGAAAGGAAGCGAGCAGTACTTC.

This chain links TRBV6-6 with TRBJ2-3, with 9 bases aligning to TRBD1. The CDR3 has 16 amino acids. Per germline, CDR1 MNHNY and CDR2 SVGAGI (reference sequence). V trimming: 5 bases; J trimming: 3 bases; junction bases outside the gene matches: 9. The CDR3 bases are TGTGCCAGCAGTCCCCTGGACAGGGGAGAAACAGATACGCAGTATTTT. It codes for CASSPLDRGETDTQYF.

The V gene is TRBV7-2, the J gene TRBJ2-7; D is uncertain. The CDR3 loop spans 14 amino acids. Germline V gene lookup returns CDR1 SGHTA and CDR2 FQGNSA. V gave up 1 base and J gave up 3 bases, with 10 bases separating them. Here the CDR3 DNA reads TGTGCCAGCAGCTTAGGTGCGGAGAACTACGAGCAGTACTTC. Encoded protein: CASSLGAENYEQYF. The full variable domain, its missing parts supplied by reference TRBV7-2 and TRBJ2-7, is GAGVSQSPSNKVTEKGKDVELRCDPISGHTALYWYRQSLGQGLEFLIYFQGNSAPDKSGLPSDRFSAERTGGSVSTLTIQRTQQEDSAVYLCASSLGAENYEQYFGPGTRLTVT.

The chain recombines TRBV6-5 with TRBJ2-5; 7 nucleotides align to TRBD1. V shed 6 bases and J 12 bases; nucleotides not matched to a gene: 10. CDR3 length: 12 residues. The germline gives CDR1 MNHEY, CDR2 SVGAGI. CDR3 amino acids: CASSPPQGSKYF. As DNA, the CDR3 is TGTGCCAGCAGCCCCCCACAGGGGTCGAAGTACTTC.

The chain has TRBV20-1 and TRBJ2-1; a possible D gene is TRBD2 (6 bases). With 5 bases removed from V and 8 bases from J, the gap between germline ends came to 19 bases. CDR1 and CDR2 (germline): DFQATT, SNEGSKA (reference sequence). The CDR3 is 14 amino acids. CDR3 amino acids: CSAALGTPRDEQFF. The CDR3 nucleotides are TGCAGTGCTGCTCTCGGGACTCCCAGGGATGAGCAGTTCTTC.

The V gene is TRBV20-1, the J gene TRBJ2-7, with 8 nucleotides matching TRBD2. Germline V CDR1 and CDR2: DFQATT, SNEGSKA (reference sequence). The CDR3 has 13 residues. V lost 6 bases to trimming and J lost 3 bases; unmatched junction nucleotides: 7. CDR3 DNA: TGCAGTGCCCCTGACGGGAGGGACTACGAGCAGTACTTC. It yields the protein CSAPDGRDYEQYF.

V gene TRBV7-2 combines with J gene TRBJ1-3; D is possibly TRBD1 (5 bases). The CDR3 runs to 15 residues. Germline CDR1 and CDR2: SGHTA and FQGNSA. V was shortened by 4 bases and J by 4 bases, with 14 bases between the two germline ends. The CDR3 bases are TGTGCCAGCAGCTCCGGGTCCGGGACCGGAAACACCATATATTTT. Protein product: CASSSGSGTGNTIYF. Full variable domain (outside the CDR3, taken from reference TRBV7-2 and TRBJ1-3): GAGVSQSPSNKVTEKGKDVELRCDPISGHTALYWYRQSLGQGLEFLIYFQGNSAPDKSGLPSDRFSAERTGGSVSTLTIQRTQQEDSAVYLCASSSGSGTGNTIYFGEGSWLTVV.

This clonotype was picked up a small number of times. The J gene is TRBJ1-1, the V gene TRBV3-1; D is ambiguous. Per germline, CDR1 LGHDT and CDR2 YNNKEL (reference sequence). This CDR3 contains 14 residues. Between the trimmed V and J ends, which lost 4 bases and 1 base, there was a span of 10 bases. This CDR3 reads CASSLRTGNTEAFF. Here the CDR3 DNA reads TGTGCCAGCAGCCTTAGGACGGGGAACACTGAAGCTTTCTTT.

The rearrangement links TRBV7-8 to TRBJ2-7; TRBD2 matches at 14 bases. Germline CDR1 and CDR2: SGHVS and FQNEAQ. V dropped 7 bases and J dropped 7; count of bases not matched to a gene: 9. The CDR3 spans 15 residues. The CDR3 spells CASTPTSGGVGEQYF. The CDR3 region has the DNA TGTGCCAGCACCCCGACTAGCGGGGGGGTAGGGGAGCAGTACTTC.

V and J are TRBV5-6 and TRBJ1-5; a weak D match, TRBD1 (5 bases). The CDR3 extends over 14 amino acids. V lost 0 bases, J lost 3 bases, and 7 bases lay in between. CDR1 and CDR2 from the germline V gene are SGHDT and YYEEEE. The CDR3 sequence is CASSLGTYNQPQHF. The CDR3 nucleotides are TGTGCCAGCAGCTTGGGGACATACAATCAGCCCCAGCATTTT.

The chain has TRBV25-1 and TRBJ1-3; D gene ambiguous. This CDR3 region has 12 residues. V was pared by 7 bases and J by 0 bases, with 4 bases between. In germline, CDR1 is MGHDK, CDR2 SYGVNS. CDR3 coding DNA: TGTGCCAGCATAGGCTCTGGAAACACCATATATTTT. Amino acids: CASIGSGNTIYF.

The genes are TRBV6-5 and TRBJ2-7, with 13 bases aligning to TRBD2. This CDR3 comprises 14 residues. Trimming at V came to 6 bases and at J to 4 bases, leaving 3 bases not matched to a gene. Germline values: CDR1 MNHEY, CDR2 SVGAGI. CDR3 coding DNA: TGTGCCAGCAGGGGGACTAGCGGGACTTACGAGCAGTACTTC. Its translation is CASRGTSGTYEQYF.

The V gene is TRBV29-1, the J gene TRBJ2-7; D ambiguous. V was clipped by 6 bases and J by 3 bases, with 15 bases between them. Looked up from germline, CDR1 is SQVTM and CDR2 is ANQGSEA. CDR3 length: 13 amino acids. The CDR3: CSVYVLNSYEQYF. In DNA, the CDR3 is TGCAGCGTCTACGTCCTAAACAGCTACGAGCAGTACTTC.

The V gene is TRBV29-1, the J gene TRBJ2-3; TRBD1 is a possible D gene (6 bases). Germline V gene sequence: CDR1 SQVTM, CDR2 ANQGSEA. The CDR3 runs to 12 residues. With 2 bases removed from V and 4 bases from J, the gap between germline ends came to 7 bases. The CDR3 DNA reads as TGCAGCGTTGAAAGGGGGTCAGATACGCAGTATTTT. Amino acid sequence: CSVERGSDTQYF.

The genes are TRBV4-2 and TRBJ1-4; D is ambiguous. This CDR3 region has 18 residues. V was cut by 1 base and J by 4 bases, with 19 bases left in between. Germline lookup yields CDR1 LGHNA and CDR2 YNFKEQ. The CDR3 DNA sequence: TGTGCCAGCAGCCAAGGGATTCAACTCCTATTCCTTAATGAAAAACTGTTTTTT. Protein: CASSQGIQLLFLNEKLFF.

The V and J genes are TRBV20-1 and TRBJ2-1; D is unresolved. V lost 1 base to trimming and J lost 5 bases, with 12 bases between them. Germline V CDR1 and CDR2: DFQATT, SNEGSKA (reference sequence). The CDR3 runs 14 residues. CDR3 residues: CSARAQRGNNEQFF. CDR3 sequence (DNA): TGCAGTGCTAGAGCCCAGCGTGGGAACAATGAGCAGTTCTTC.

The rearrangement uses TRBV12-3 or TRBV12-4 and TRBJ1-6, with D possibly TRBD1 on 6 matching bases. The CDR3 contains 16 residues. V lost 4 bases to trimming and J lost 6 bases, with 16 bases between them. The chain's CDR3 is CASSSQQGFGNSPLHF. Here the CDR3 DNA reads TGTGCCAGCAGTTCCCAACAGGGCTTTGGTAATTCACCCCTCCACTTT.

This clonotype has just one count. V usage is TRBV12-3 or TRBV12-4 and J usage is TRBJ2-7; D not certain. CDR3 length equals 11 residues. Trimming removed 8 bases at V and 2 bases at J, with 7 bases between. The CDR3 DNA reads as TGTGCCAGCCAGCAGACCTACGAGCAGTACTTC. Translation: CASQQTYEQYF.

This rearrangement joins TRBV6-1 to TRBJ1-5; the match to TRBD1 covers 7 bases. The V gene's germline CDR1 is MNHNS and CDR2 SASEGT. This CDR3 comprises 15 residues. V was clipped by 10 bases and J by 1 base; unmatched bases: 10. The CDR3 protein is CATAPGQSSNQPQHF. DNA of the CDR3: TGTGCCACTGCGCCGGGACAGTCGAGCAATCAGCCCCAGCATTTT.

The J gene is TRBJ2-7, the V gene TRBV7-3, with a weak D call TRBD2 (5 bases). The V gene's germline CDR1 is SGHTA and CDR2 FQGTGA. Trimming pared 0 bases from V and 2 bases from J, leaving 17 bases between. The CDR3 sequence is 17 residues long. Here the CDR3 reads CASSLTLSAVVPYEQYF. CDR3 nucleotide sequence: TGTGCCAGCAGCTTAACGTTATCAGCGGTTGTTCCCTACGAGCAGTACTTC. The full variable domain, completed using reference TRBV7-3 and TRBJ2-7, is GAGVSQTPSNKVTEKGKYVELRCDPISGHTALYWYRQSLGQGPEFLIYFQGTGAADDSGLPNDRFFAVRPEGSVSTLKIQRTERGDSAVYLCASSLTLSAVVPYEQYFGPGTRLTVT.

The chain combines TRBV6-2 or TRBV6-3 with TRBJ1-3; D is uncertain. The CDR3 extends over 16 amino acids. The V end was cut by 5 bases, the J end by 0 bases, with 14 bases between. Germline CDR1 reads MNHEY; CDR2 reads SVGEGT. DNA for the CDR3: TGTGCCAGCAGTGTCCCGACTTACAGCTCTGGAAACACCATATATTTT. This codes for CASSVPTYSSGNTIYF.

V and J are TRBV6-6 and TRBJ1-2; D may be TRBD1 (5 bases). The CDR3 spans 13 residues. Trimming stripped 5 bases from V and 5 bases from J, with 12 bases between. Looked up from germline, CDR1 is MNHNY and CDR2 is SVGAGI (reference sequence). This CDR3 is CASSDQGGYGYTF. The CDR3 DNA sequence: TGTGCCAGCAGTGATCAGGGAGGATATGGCTACACCTTC.